This T cell receptor beta chain was retrieved from a study of cytomegalovirus exposure and HLA in healthy donors. Study-wide context: Genotyping of more than 300 donors showed that around 81% belonged to the Caucasian-associated ancestry cluster.

Study-wide results and caveats: Later analysis revealed greater clonal expansion in HLA-associated TCR beta chains than in equally common others. The study designated 150 or so TCR beta chains cytomegalovirus-associated. Segments of the TCR beta V type were, in most cases, productive about 90% or about 30% of the time in an earlier analysis.

Turning to this clone: The antigen is undetermined.

The PCR had 60 Vbeta and 13 Jbeta primers. Clones were sequenced by immunoSEQ multiplex PCR, and TCRdb holds only the in-frame ones, with some missing. In the table there are a few hundred thousand clones, about 90% of which are singletons. The receptor was isolated from a woman between 18 and 30 years old in good health and CMV-seronegative. The sample comprised PBMCs.

In nucleotides, the CDR3 is TGTGCCAGCAGCACCTTGCGCGGGGGGACGTCCTACGAGCAGTACTTC. The encoded protein is CASSTLRGGTSYEQYF. The chain carries TRBV6-6 and TRBJ2-7, with TRBD2 matching over 8 bases. The CDR3 totals 16 residues. The V gene's germline CDR1 is MNHNY and CDR2 SVGAGI (reference sequence). The V and J ends lost 6 bases and 1 base, in that order; junction bases with no gene match: 11.